This is a list of T cell receptor beta chains from one sample in a study of beta chain features in type 1 diabetes. Here immunoSEQ multiplex PCR was the method, and the copy in TCRdb shows in-frame clones only, minus some. The repertoire includes approximately 300,000 clones, 11% of them detected once, and approximately 0.016% sits in the top ten. Material for sequencing was naive CD4+ T cells from blood. The receptors come from a woman between 25 and 40 years old in good health. CDR3s include the opening cysteine and the closing phenylalanine or tryptophan. Where a row states a size, it is once, few, many or the class of an expanded clone; other rows omit it.

cdr3_aa	clone_size	v_call	j_call
CASSSIPGQGNYGYTF	few	TRBV5-1	TRBJ1-2
CASSRTSGGGNEQFF	-	TRBV7-2	TRBJ2-1
CASSQTPRSYNEQFF	-	TRBV4-3	TRBJ2-1
CASTQDRSNVGAQHF	-	TRBV28	TRBJ1-5
CASSSPPGQPQHF	-	TRBV28	TRBJ1-5
CASSQGQGTSINNEQFF	-	TRBV28	TRBJ2-1
CASSPTGGFGNEQFF	-	TRBV7-8	TRBJ2-1
CASSSRDRVVYTF	few	TRBV6-5	TRBJ1-2
CASRAPDGTYEQYF	few	TRBV28	TRBJ2-7
CASSLLRDYEQYF	-	TRBV5-1	TRBJ2-7
CASSSASLGAYEQYF	-	TRBV7-9	TRBJ2-7
CASSQDPRDTEAFF	-	TRBV4-3	TRBJ1-1
CASRPTGGGRGNQPQHF	-	TRBV27	TRBJ1-5
CAIGTVNQPQHF	few	TRBV10-3	TRBJ1-5
CASTHSSGSLDEQFF	-	TRBV28	TRBJ2-1
CASSLAGGSDTQYF	few	TRBV7-2	TRBJ2-3
CAWSVIQETQYF	-	TRBV30	TRBJ2-5
CASSFLETQYF	few	TRBV28	TRBJ2-5
CASRTQAAQYF	few	TRBV27	TRBJ2-5
CASTWSRYSNQPQHF	few	TRBV2	TRBJ1-5
CASSILYEQYF	few	TRBV13	TRBJ2-7
CASSYLTGGRTEAFF	few	TRBV6-5	TRBJ1-1
CASSSSGWEQFF	many	TRBV7-9	TRBJ2-1
CASSPGTGRETQYF	-	TRBV6-5	TRBJ2-5
CASSLDTSGKQYF	-	TRBV7-2	TRBJ2-3
CASARVGSGVGREQYF	-	TRBV7-2	TRBJ2-7
CASSLGQDTEAFF	few	TRBV6-5	TRBJ1-1
CASSQDRLTEAFF	few	TRBV4-3	TRBJ1-1
CAWKRQPGVYEQYF	few	TRBV30	TRBJ2-7
CASSLAVGQAFEAFF	once	TRBV7-9	TRBJ1-1
CASGDRHSVLSTDTQYF	few	TRBV9	TRBJ2-3
CAVGRGNSNQPQHF	few	TRBV7-9	TRBJ1-5
CATSRELAYEQYF	few	TRBV15	TRBJ2-7
CATSTWTGNGYTF	few	TRBV15	TRBJ1-2
CASSPTGGQETQYF	-	TRBV9	TRBJ2-5
CASSLATSGITYNEQFF	-	TRBV11-1	TRBJ2-1
CASSETSRADTQYF	few	TRBV25-1	TRBJ2-3
CASSQDWGQDYGYTF	-	TRBV14	TRBJ1-2
CASSLGGSTPYNEQFF	-	TRBV27	TRBJ2-1
CASRDRDRKDYEQYF	-	TRBV19	TRBJ2-7
CASTSDSYNEQFF	few	TRBV2	TRBJ2-1
CASRTRGSSTEAFF	-	TRBV28	TRBJ1-1
CASSTGGRNVLTF	-	TRBV6-5	TRBJ2-6
CASSPREGVSDTQYF	few	TRBV4-3	TRBJ2-3
CAWSAIPGQGFGNTIYF	-	TRBV30	TRBJ1-3
CASSLTSTNEKLFF	-	TRBV7-9	TRBJ1-4
CASSLTIGRATDTQYF	few	TRBV5-4	TRBJ2-3
CASSKTSASGTDTQYF	-	TRBV6-4	TRBJ2-3
CASSSGRGLRDEQFF	-	TRBV5-1	TRBJ2-1
CASSPVRGTEAFF	-	TRBV7-3	TRBJ1-1
CASSFQRSSYEQYF	-	TRBV5-1	TRBJ2-7
CASSFGGTSGSYEQYF	-	TRBV6-5	TRBJ2-7
CASSTTLVRSRLEQFF	few	TRBV19	TRBJ2-1
CASSLTGDNEKLFF	-	TRBV5-1	TRBJ1-4